The rows below give T cell receptor beta chains drawn from one sample of a study of cytotoxic CD8 clonotypes in ibrutinib-treated CLL. Generated by immunoSEQ multiplex PCR, the TCRdb table keeps only in-frame clones and is missing some. The sample has 270,000 or so clones, 60% to 80% seen once. The source material was PBMCs, sampled at disease progression, from a patient treated with ibrutinib. These receptors all come from a human donor with chronic lymphocytic leukemia. Each CDR3 is given with its conserved first and last residue. The order of the fields is CDR3 length, clone size, V gene, J gene, D gene, CDR3 DNA, CDR3 protein. The D gene is left open where the match is weak. Clone size is not always given. Where it is, it says once, few, many or a class for expanded clones.

16,once,TRBV25-1,TRBJ2-7,.,TGTGCCAGCAGTCCTACTACAAGGGCCCCCGGCGCCGAGCAGTACTTC,CASSPTTRAPGAEQYF
10,.,TRBV6-6,TRBJ1-2,.,TGTGCCAGCAGCTCAGGGGTCCTCTACTTC,CASSSGVLYF
15,.,TRBV6-6,TRBJ2-7,TRBD1,TGTGCCAGCAGTTTCGGGACAGGCAGTACCTACGAGCAGTACTTC,CASSFGTGSTYEQYF
15,.,TRBV7-2,TRBJ2-3,.,TGTGCCAGCAGCTTAGGTAATAGTCGCCCAGATACGCAGTATTTT,CASSLGNSRPDTQYF
14,.,TRBV15,TRBJ2-7,.,TGTGCCACCAGCAGAGATCCAGGGGCGGGCGAGCAGTACTTC,CATSRDPGAGEQYF
13,once,TRBV9,TRBJ1-2,.,TGTGCCAGCAGCCCCGGGGGGGCGAGTGGCTACACCTTC,CASSPGGASGYTF
15,.,TRBV6-5,TRBJ2-5,.,TGTGCCAGCAGTTACCACGTCACGGCTCAAGAGACCCAGTACTTC,CASSYHVTAQETQYF
16,.,TRBV28,TRBJ2-7,TRBD2,TGTGCCAGCAGTCCCGCCGTGGGGACTAGCGACCACGAGCAGTACTTC,CASSPAVGTSDHEQYF
15,few,TRBV5-6,TRBJ2-5,TRBD2,TGTGCCAGCACCCGACTAGCGGGAGGGCAAGAGACCCAGTACTTC,CASTRLAGGQETQYF
12,few,TRBV2,TRBJ2-7,.,TGTGCCAGCCGTGGCCTCCCCTACGAGCAGTACTTC,CASRGLPYEQYF
16,.,TRBV4-3,TRBJ1-4,.,TGCGCCAGCAGCCAAGTTAGGGGGGTAACTAATGAAAAACTGTTTTTT,CASSQVRGVTNEKLFF
14,.,TRBV5-8,TRBJ2-7,.,TGTGCCAGCAGCCGAGAGGCCTCCGCCTACGAGCAGTACTTC,CASSREASAYEQYF
13,.,TRBV7-2,TRBJ2-5,TRBD1,TGTGCCAGCAGCAAGGACAGGGGGGAGACCCAGTACTTC,CASSKDRGETQYF
11,.,TRBV9,TRBJ1-2,.,TGTGCCAGCAGAGAGGGAGGTGGCTACACCTTC,CASREGGGYTF
12,.,TRBV19,TRBJ1-5,.,TGTGCCAGTAGTACTGGGGTTCAGCCCCAGCATTTT,CASSTGVQPQHF